This T cell receptor (beta chain) was identified in a study of regulatory T cells in long-lasting Graves disease. Time point indicated: newly diagnosed GD, antithyroid drugs for less than 3 months. Isolated PBMC RNA provided the starting material for the TCR library. There are 16 residues in the CDR3. V lost 6 bases to trimming and J lost 5 bases; unmatched junction nucleotides: 11. This clonotype was observed at least ten times. Sequencing libraries for TCR beta were prepared with iRepertoire HTBI primers and Arm-PCR of CDR3 regions. One entry per CDR3 protein results from TCRdb running MiXCR on the multiplex PCR reads. This table holds 500,000 or so distinct CDR3 sequences, around 15% found once. The same data also contributed to another study, on T cells in Graves' hyperthyroidism and ophthalmopathy.

This material consisted of peripheral blood mononuclear cells (PBMCs), taken at new diagnosis, from a patient treated with antithyroid drugs. This chain uses TRBV12-3 or TRBV12-4 with TRBJ2-1, with 9 bases identical to TRBD2. The clonotype comes from a woman between 45 and 65 years old with Graves disease. The CDR3 loop is CASRVALAGVHNEQFF. The DNA for the CDR3 is TGTGCCAGCAGAGTGGCCTTAGCGGGAGTTCACAATGAGCAGTTCTTC.